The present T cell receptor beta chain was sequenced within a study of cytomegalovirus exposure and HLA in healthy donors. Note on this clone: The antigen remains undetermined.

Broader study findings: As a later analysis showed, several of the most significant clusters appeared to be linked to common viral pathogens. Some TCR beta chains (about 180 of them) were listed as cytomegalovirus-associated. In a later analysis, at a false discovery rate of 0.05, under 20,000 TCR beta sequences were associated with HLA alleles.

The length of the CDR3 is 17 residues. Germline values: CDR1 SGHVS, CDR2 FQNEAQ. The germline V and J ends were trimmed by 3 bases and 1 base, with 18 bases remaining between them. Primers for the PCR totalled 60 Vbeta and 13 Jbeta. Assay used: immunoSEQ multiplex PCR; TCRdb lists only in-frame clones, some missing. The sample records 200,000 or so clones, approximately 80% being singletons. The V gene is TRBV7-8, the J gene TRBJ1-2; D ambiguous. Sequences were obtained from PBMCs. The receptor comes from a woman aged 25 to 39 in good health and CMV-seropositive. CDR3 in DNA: TGTGCCAGCAGCTTCCAGCAGGCTCTTGTGGTTAACTATGGCTACACCTTC. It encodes CASSFQQALVVNYGYTF. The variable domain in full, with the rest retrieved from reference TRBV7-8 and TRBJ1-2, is GAGVSQSPRYKVAKRGQDVALRCDPISGHVSLFWYQQALGQGPEFLTYFQNEAQLDKSGLPSDRFFAERPEGSVSTLKIQRTQQEDSAVYLCASSFQQALVVNYGYTFGSGTRLTVV.